This T cell receptor beta chain appears in the sequencing data of a study of T cell responses to AZD1222 COVID-19 vaccine (dated by TCRdb to the early 2020s). A note on the overall study: A total of roughly 240 trial participants underwent TCR sequencing, of whom about 210 received two doses of AZD1222 and 26 received two doses of the MenACWY control vaccine. Trial participants were enrolled by age into 18-55, 56-69 and 70-plus year subgroups, with roughly 160, 29 and 62 TCR-sequenced participants respectively.

As concerns this clone: No antigen is known for it. The record has no base qualities; no much larger clone is one base away.

What the work shows at the level of the full study, not this receptor alone: The 56-69-year group was small, and its depth increase did not reach significance, likely because of low power. Because no day 14 peak-response samples were available, the repertoires could be characterized only after the peak T cell response. Reportedly, almost half of the unique spike-specific TCRs recognized epitopes lying outside the regions that are mutated in the B.1.351 and B.1.1.7 variants. Participants were mostly white British, with more females than males. The authors suggested clonal diversity may have been underestimated. A significant rise in spike-specific TCR breadth and depth was observed after two AZD1222 doses relative to day 0 and relative to MenACWY recipients. Only five to seven AZD1222 recipients were SARS-CoV-2 seropositive at baseline, limiting conclusions about previously exposed vaccinees. CD4 TCRs associated with the vaccine covered the entire spike protein, and the dominant responses were in regions 160-218 and 743-854.

The CDR3 regions of human TCRbeta chains were analyzed by immunosequencing. The published analysis was carried out like this. TCRs in the repertoires were matched against a reference library of SARS-CoV-2-specific TCRs that had been generated with the MIRA antigen-specificity platform. Breadth meant the fraction of unique TCRs that were SARS-CoV-2-associated, whereas depth meant the fraction of total T cells that were SARS-CoV-2-associated. Using the MIRA data, every spike-specific TCR was mapped to the spike region that the TCR reacted to and assigned to either a CD4 or a CD8 class. Log10-transformed breadth and depth values were compared by one-way ANOVA with Sidak's multiple comparisons tests. In its TCRdb copy, this immuneACCESS table keeps in-frame sequences only and misses some clones. Where compared with another copy, unresolved V genes explain less than half of these, and the others have no known cause. V and J calls and clone size follow that table, whereas D and trimming were derived from the DNA. The sample contains 150,000 to 200,000 clones, over 70% of them found a single time. The top ten clonotypes cover less than 3% of the sample.

According to the study, the label for this sample's time point signals: baseline before first vaccination. The label giving this sample's treatment or condition can be read as: meningococcal conjugate vaccine given as trial control. The vaccinee samples were drawn from two UK trials, COV001 and COV002, one of which was a single-blind randomized controlled phase 2/3 trial testing AZD1222 (ChAdOx1 nCoV-19) in healthy adults. For TCRbeta chain sequencing, PBMC samples were collected from trial participants at day 0 and at day 28 after the second dose. Sequencing was performed on peripheral blood, taken on day 0 of MenACWY control vaccination. This receptor was obtained from an adult in good health.

The nucleotide sequence is TGTGCCAGCACCCAAGGGGGGACAGTGCCTAACTATGGCTACACCTTC. Translated, it gives CASTQGGTVPNYGYTF. This chain joins TRBV5-6 to TRBJ1-2, with 7 bases matching TRBD1. Including cysteine and phenylalanine, the CDR3 has 16 amino acids. The CDR3 DNA has 48 bases and is translated from base 1. Germline trimming amounts to 6 bases on V and 0 bases on J, with 11 as the count of junction bases outside the gene matches. Looking up the germline V gene yields CDR1 SGHDT and CDR2 YYEEEE.